This T cell receptor beta chain was captured in a study of T cell repertoires in cytomegalovirus infection. Looking at the study overall: Shared public TCR beta signatures pointed to both CMV infection and a matching HLA type. Study-wide results and limits: Cumulative frequency (of public TCR beta family members) identified carriers of CMV plus the relevant HLA. Clonotype analysis showed dominance of the ex vivo response by HLA-C-restricted CMV-specific TCR beta clonotypes.

This clonotype was detected ten times or more. Its antigen is undetermined. J gave up 5 bases and V 5 bases, and 9 bases lay outside the gene matches. The CDR3 has 15 residues. The germline gives CDR1 SEHNR, CDR2 FQNEAQ (reference sequence). TCRdb passed the reads through MiXCR, listing each CDR3 protein once. The table has a few hundred thousand distinct CDR3 sequences, approximately 15% seen once. Sequencing was performed on CD8+ T cells from PBMCs. The clonotype originates from a human donor in good health (CMV status not recorded). Some clones in this sample may be carry-over from other donors' samples. The genes are TRBV7-9 and TRBJ1-2; 9 nucleotides agree with TRBD1. The CDR3 region is CASSDRDRERYGYTF. Written as DNA, the CDR3 is TGTGCCAGCAGCGACCGGGACAGGGAACGATATGGCTACACCTTC.